These T cell receptor beta chains were read from a single sample in a study of early T cells in non-severe SARS-CoV-2 infection. Each CDR3 protein is one row after TCRdb ran MiXCR on the 5' RACE reads. This sample has about 64,000 distinct CDR3 sequences, with roughly 9% found just once. The sequences come from whole blood, collected at baseline. The source of these receptors is an adult who was a healthcare worker with PCR-confirmed SARS-CoV-2 infection or an uninfected control (not recorded which). Each CDR3 is given with its conserved first and last residue. Each record gives: J gene, V gene, CDR3 length, D gene, clone size, CDR3 DNA, CDR3 protein. A D gene is named only where the DNA matches it firmly. The size of a clone is reported for some rows only, either as once, few or many, or as a class for expanded clones.

J: TRBJ2-1
V: TRBV19
length: 13
D: NA
size: many
DNA: TGTGCCAGTAGTATGATAGCTTCCCTGGAGCAGTTCTTC
CDR3: CASSMIASLEQFF

J: TRBJ2-1
V: TRBV19
length: 15
D: TRBD2
size: many
DNA: TGTGCCAGTAGTGGAGGGCTAGCGGACTACAATGAGCAGTTCTTC
CDR3: CASSGGLADYNEQFF

J: TRBJ2-2
V: TRBV24-1
length: 13
D: NA
size: many
DNA: TGTGCCACCAGTGCCCAGAACACCGGGGAGCTGTTTTTT
CDR3: CATSAQNTGELFF

J: TRBJ2-2
V: TRBV7-3
length: 18
D: TRBD2
size: NA
DNA: TGTGCCAGCAGCCCCGCCACTGGAGGAGCGGGAGGCACCGGGGAGCTGTTTTTT
CDR3: CASSPATGGAGGTGELFF

J: TRBJ2-4
V: TRBV5-1
length: 16
D: TRBD2
size: NA
DNA: TGCGCCAGCAGCTTGATAGCGGGAGGTTTGGGAAACATTCAGTACTTC
CDR3: CASSLIAGGLGNIQYF

J: TRBJ2-1
V: TRBV27
length: 14
D: NA
size: NA
DNA: TGTGCCAGCAGTTTATCGAGCTACTACAATGAGCAGTTCTTC
CDR3: CASSLSSYYNEQFF

J: TRBJ1-4
V: TRBV18
length: 16
D: NA
size: NA
DNA: TGTGCCAGCTCACCCGGGCAGCCTGCAACTAATGAAAAACTGTTTTTT
CDR3: CASSPGQPATNEKLFF

J: TRBJ2-3
V: TRBV9
length: 14
D: TRBD2
size: many
DNA: TGTGCCAGCAGCGCGGGACTAGCGGGAGGGGCGCAGTATTTT
CDR3: CASSAGLAGGAQYF

J: TRBJ1-2
V: TRBV2
length: 10
D: NA
size: NA
DNA: TGTGCCAGCAGCAGCTATGGCTACACCTTC
CDR3: CASSSYGYTF

J: TRBJ2-3
V: TRBV6-2/TRBV6-3
length: 14
D: TRBD2
size: medium-sized
DNA: TGTGCCAGCAACTCGGGAGGGCCTAAAGATACGCAGTATTTT
CDR3: CASNSGGPKDTQYF

J: TRBJ2-3
V: TRBV29-1
length: 12
D: NA
size: NA
DNA: TGCAGCGTTGATCCCCAGCAAGATACGCAGTATTTT
CDR3: CSVDPQQDTQYF

J: TRBJ2-1
V: TRBV9
length: 15
D: TRBD1
size: few
DNA: TGTGCCAGCAGCCCCGACAGGGGCGGGTATGATGAGCAGTTCTTC
CDR3: CASSPDRGGYDEQFF

J: TRBJ2-7
V: TRBV6-6
length: 14
D: NA
size: NA
DNA: TGTGCCAGCAGTTACCCCGGACAGCCCTACGAGCAGTACTTC
CDR3: CASSYPGQPYEQYF

J: TRBJ2-3
V: TRBV7-9
length: 15
D: NA
size: many
DNA: TGTGCCAGCAGCCCCGGGACTTTTTTCACAGATACGCAGTATTTT
CDR3: CASSPGTFFTDTQYF

J: TRBJ2-3
V: TRBV5-1
length: 16
D: NA
size: NA
DNA: TGCGCCAGCAGCCCCGGCGAGCGGACTAGCACAGATACGCAGTATTTT
CDR3: CASSPGERTSTDTQYF

J: TRBJ1-2
V: TRBV6-2/TRBV6-3
length: 11
D: NA
size: many
DNA: TGTGCCAGCAGTTACGGAGTAGGCTACACCTTC
CDR3: CASSYGVGYTF

J: TRBJ2-1
V: TRBV29-1
length: 15
D: TRBD2
size: few
DNA: TGCAGCCTACAGCGGGAGGGCCCCTCCTACAATGAGCAGTTCTTC
CDR3: CSLQREGPSYNEQFF

J: TRBJ2-1
V: TRBV7-2
length: 17
D: TRBD2
size: few
DNA: TGTGCCAGCAGCGACCGGACTAGCGGGAGGGCCAAGGGTGAGCAGTTCTTC
CDR3: CASSDRTSGRAKGEQFF

J: TRBJ2-7
V: TRBV6-1
length: 14
D: TRBD2
size: many
DNA: TGTGCCAGCATGAAACTAGCGGGAGTTTACGAGCAGTACTTC
CDR3: CASMKLAGVYEQYF

J: TRBJ1-1
V: TRBV6-2/TRBV6-3
length: 18
D: TRBD1
size: many
DNA: TGTGCCAGCAGTTACCCCCGGACAGGGTCGCTAAGCGACACTGAAGCTTTCTTT
CDR3: CASSYPRTGSLSDTEAFF

J: TRBJ2-5
V: TRBV27
length: 14
D: NA
size: many
DNA: TGTGCCAGCAGTTTGCGGACTACCGAAGAGACCCAGTACTTC
CDR3: CASSLRTTEETQYF

J: TRBJ1-1
V: TRBV6-5
length: 15
D: NA
size: NA
DNA: TGTGCCAGCAGTTACCAGGCGGGGGGCGGCACTGAAGCTTTCTTT
CDR3: CASSYQAGGGTEAFF

J: TRBJ2-5
V: TRBV9
length: 14
D: TRBD1
size: many
DNA: TGTGCCAGCGGAGGACAGGGGGCAGAAGAGACCCAGTACTTC
CDR3: CASGGQGAEETQYF

J: TRBJ1-2
V: TRBV12-3/TRBV12-4
length: 14
D: NA
size: NA
DNA: TGTGCCAGCAGTCTAGGGCAGACTCTCTATGGCTACACCTTC
CDR3: CASSLGQTLYGYTF

J: TRBJ2-5
V: TRBV6-1
length: 17
D: TRBD2
size: many
DNA: TGTGCCAGCAGTGAAGCGAGACTAGCGGGAGGGCCGGAGACCCAGTACTTC
CDR3: CASSEARLAGGPETQYF

J: TRBJ1-5
V: TRBV30
length: 17
D: NA
size: few
DNA: TGTGCCTGGAGTGTGGAGTCAGGGGCCAATAGCAATCAGCCCCAGCATTTT
CDR3: CAWSVESGANSNQPQHF

J: TRBJ2-1
V: TRBV9
length: 15
D: NA
size: few
DNA: TGTGCCAGCAGCGTAGGGAGACAGTCCTACAATGAGCAGTTCTTC
CDR3: CASSVGRQSYNEQFF

J: TRBJ2-7
V: TRBV20-1
length: 11
D: NA
size: many
DNA: TGCAGTCCCACCTCCGGGGACGAGCAGTACTTC
CDR3: CSPTSGDEQYF

J: TRBJ2-7
V: TRBV4-2
length: 17
D: TRBD2
size: many
DNA: TGTGCCAGCAGCCAAGATGGTCCAGCGGGAGGCCCTGTGGAGCAGTACTTC
CDR3: CASSQDGPAGGPVEQYF

J: TRBJ2-1
V: TRBV23-1
length: 15
D: NA
size: many
DNA: TGCGCCAGCAGTCGCGGTCCAGCTGGGGGCGATGAGCAGTTCTTC
CDR3: CASSRGPAGGDEQFF

J: TRBJ1-5
V: TRBV6-2/TRBV6-3
length: 11
D: NA
size: many
DNA: TGTGCCAGCAGCCATTTTGGGGGCCAGCATTTT
CDR3: CASSHFGGQHF

J: TRBJ2-5
V: TRBV5-1
length: 14
D: NA
size: NA
DNA: TGCGCCAGCAGCGACCAAGCGGGCCCAGAGACCCAGTACTTC
CDR3: CASSDQAGPETQYF